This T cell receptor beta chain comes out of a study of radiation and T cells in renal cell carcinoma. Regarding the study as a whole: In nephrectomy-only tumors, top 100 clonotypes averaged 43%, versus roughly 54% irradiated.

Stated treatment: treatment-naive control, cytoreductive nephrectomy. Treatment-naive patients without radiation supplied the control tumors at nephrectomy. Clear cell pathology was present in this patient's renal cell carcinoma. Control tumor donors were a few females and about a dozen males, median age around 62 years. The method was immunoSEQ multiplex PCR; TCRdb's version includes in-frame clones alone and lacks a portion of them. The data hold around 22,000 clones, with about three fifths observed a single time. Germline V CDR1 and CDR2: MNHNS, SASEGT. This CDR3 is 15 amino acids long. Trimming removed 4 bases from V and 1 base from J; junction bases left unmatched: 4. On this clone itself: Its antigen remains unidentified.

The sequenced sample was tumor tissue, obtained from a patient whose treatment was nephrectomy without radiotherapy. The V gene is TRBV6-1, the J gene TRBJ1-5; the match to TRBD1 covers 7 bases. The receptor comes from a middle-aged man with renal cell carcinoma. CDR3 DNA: TGTGCCAGCAGTGGTCGACAGGGAAGCAATCAGCCCCAGCATTTT. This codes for CASSGRQGSNQPQHF.